The 15 T cell receptor beta chains in this list originate from one sample, sequenced in a study of cytomegalovirus exposure and HLA in healthy donors. Both 60 Vbeta primers and 13 Jbeta primers went into the PCR. Data came from immunoSEQ multiplex PCR; TCRdb stores just in-frame clones and leaves some out. The sample has 50,000 to 65,000 clones, about 70% seen once. The sample was PBMCs. The receptors derive from a woman in her forties or fifties in good health and CMV-seropositive.

V gene TRBV11-2 combines with J gene TRBJ2-5; 10 positions agree with TRBD1. CDR1 is SGHAT, CDR2 FQNNGV, per germline. After removal of 3 bases from V and 5 bases from J, the junction contained 6 bases not matched to a gene. The CDR3 is made up of 15 amino acids. The CDR3 here is CASSFEGQGYETQYF. The CDR3, as DNA: TGTGCCAGCAGCTTCGAGGGACAGGGGTACGAGACCCAGTACTTC.

The chain combines TRBV7-9 with TRBJ2-1, with TRBD2 matching over 8 bases. Trimming at V came to 0 bases and at J to 12 bases, leaving 4 bases not matched to a gene. The germline CDR1 and CDR2 sequences are SEHNR and FQNEAQ (reference sequence). The CDR3 length is 13 residues. CDR3 amino acids: CASSLAGLEVQFF. Here the CDR3 DNA reads TGTGCCAGCAGCTTAGCGGGACTAGAGGTGCAGTTCTTC.

V gene TRBV18 combines with J gene TRBJ1-2; 9 positions agree with TRBD1. The V gene end was trimmed by 3 bases and the J gene end by 6 bases; junction bases not matched to a gene: 5. The germline V gene encodes CDR1 KGHSH and CDR2 LQKENI. The CDR3 has 14 amino acids. CDR3 DNA: TGTGCCAGCTCACCGTTGGACAGGGGAGATGGCTACACCTTC. Protein product: CASSPLDRGDGYTF.

This clone was recorded once. J is TRBJ1-1 and V is TRBV18; no definite D call. CDR1 KGHSH and CDR2 LQKENI come from the germline V gene. The CDR3 consists of 11 residues. The V end was cut by 11 bases, the J end by 0 bases, with 7 bases between. The CDR3 sequence is CASQMNTEAFF. Written as DNA, the CDR3 is TGTGCCTCCCAGATGAACACTGAAGCTTTCTTT.

CDR3 bases: TGTGCCAGCAGCCTCACTCTAGCGGGGGACCCAGAGACCCAGTACTTC. Translation gives CASSLTLAGDPETQYF. The chain has TRBV7-9 and TRBJ2-5, with 10 nucleotides matching TRBD2. The CDR3 consists of 16 residues. With 5 bases clipped from V and 4 bases from J, the junction kept 10 bases outside the gene matches. Germline values: CDR1 SEHNR, CDR2 FQNEAQ (reference sequence).

This clone has more than one count but fewer than ten. This chain connects TRBV11-3 to TRBJ1-1, with D unclear. Trimming pared 0 bases from V and 6 bases from J, leaving 14 bases between. The CDR3 covers 15 residues. Germline V gene sequence: CDR1 SGHNT, CDR2 YENEEA. The CDR3 nucleotides are TGTGCCAGCAGCTTAGATCGTTGGGGAGACGCTGAAGCTTTCTTT. Translation: CASSLDRWGDAEAFF.

CDR3 coding DNA: TGTGCCAGAAGCTTCGGAGGGGTGGAGGCTAATGAAAAACTGTTTTTT. Translated: CARSFGGVEANEKLFF. The chain recombines TRBV5-3 with TRBJ1-4; D is possibly TRBD1 (5 bases). TRBV5-3 is marked as an open reading frame, function uncertain. The CDR3 extends over 16 amino acids. V was cut by 2 bases and J by 3 bases, with 14 bases left in between.

The V gene is TRBV28, the J gene TRBJ1-2; D call uncertain. With 7 bases removed from V and 2 bases from J, the gap between germline ends came to 17 bases. This CDR3 comprises 15 residues. The germline V gene has CDR1 MDHEN and CDR2 SYDVKM. The CDR3 loop reads CASIPSGGINYGYTF. In nucleotides, the CDR3 is TGTGCCAGCATCCCTAGTGGCGGGATAAACTATGGCTACACCTTC.

Comments on this clone: Other DNA sequences in this sample translate to the same CDR3. CDR3 DNA: TGTGCCAGCAGTTATGGCGGGAGGTACAATGAGCAGTTCTTC. Amino acids: CASSYGGRYNEQFF. The gene calls are TRBV6-5 and TRBJ2-1; 8 bases match TRBD2. Germline V gene data show CDR1 as MNHEY and CDR2 as SVGAGI. The CDR3 has 14 amino acids. With V trimmed by 3 bases and J by 4 bases, 2 bases remained unmatched.

The chain carries TRBV19 and TRBJ2-2; D may be TRBD1 (5 bases). The ends were cut back, 5 bases at V and 3 bases at J, with 10 bases in the middle. Germline CDR1 is LNHDA and CDR2 is SQIVND (reference sequence). CDR3 length: 14 residues. The CDR3 sequence is CASSSQAYTGELFF. The CDR3 DNA sequence: TGTGCCAGTAGTTCACAGGCTTACACCGGGGAGCTGTTTTTT.

V gene TRBV19 combines with J gene TRBJ2-5; D remains unclear. Germline CDR1 reads LNHDA; CDR2 reads SQIVND (reference sequence). CDR3 length: 13 residues. V lost 5 bases and J lost 3, with 10 bases in between. CDR3 loop: CASSSLGEETQYF. The DNA of the CDR3 is TGTGCCAGTAGTTCCCTCGGAGAAGAGACCCAGTACTTC. The variable domain in full, with the rest retrieved from reference TRBV19 and TRBJ2-5, is DGGITQSPKYLFRKEGQNVTLSCEQNLNHDAMYWYRQDPGQGLRLIYYSQIVNDFQKGDIAEGYSVSREKKESFPLTVTSAQKNPTAFYLCASSSLGEETQYFGPGTRLLVL.

This clone was recorded a few times. This sequence joins TRBV5-8 and TRBJ2-1, with D possibly TRBD2 on 6 matching bases. This CDR3 has 15 amino acids. Per the germline V gene, CDR1 is SGHTS and CDR2 is YDEGEE. The ends were cut back, 0 bases at V and 5 bases at J, with 12 bases in the middle. In DNA form, the CDR3 reads TGTGCCAGCAGCTTGGGACTAGTATCGCACAATGAGCAGTTCTTC. Translated, it gives CASSLGLVSHNEQFF.

V is TRBV27 and J is TRBJ2-6; TRBD1 matches at 7 bases. The germline CDR1 and CDR2 sequences are MNHEY and SMNVEV (reference sequence). The CDR3 length is 17 residues. The V and J ends lost 5 bases and 2 bases, in that order; junction bases with no gene match: 9. The CDR3 DNA follows: TGTGCCAGCAGTCCGTTCCTACAGGGGCCTGGGGCCAACGTCCTGACTTTC. The encoded protein is CASSPFLQGPGANVLTF.

The chain carries TRBV7-9 and TRBJ2-7, with D possibly TRBD2 on 6 matching bases. V lost 3 bases and J 5 bases, leaving 17 bases between the germline ends. The germline V gene has CDR1 SEHNR and CDR2 FQNEAQ (reference sequence). The CDR3 runs 15 residues. In DNA, the CDR3 is TGTGCCAGCAGCTTCTTAGCTCGGGAGAGTAACGAGCAGTACTTC. This gives the protein CASSFLARESNEQYF.

The chain joins TRBV7-2 to TRBJ2-3; weak D call: TRBD1 (6 bases). This CDR3 has 14 residues. Trimming left V 7 bases short and J 6 bases short, with 17 bases between. Germline CDR1 SGHTA, CDR2 FQGNSA. CDR3 amino acids: CASNKPGVGDTQYF. CDR3 in DNA: TGTGCCAGCAACAAACCAGGGGTTGGGGATACGCAGTATTTT.